Listed below are T cell receptor beta chains from one sample, sequenced in a study of response to subunit inactivated influenza vaccine. TCRdb reprocessed the RT-PCR reads via MiXCR and lists one record per CDR3 protein. The sample shows 530,000 or so distinct CDR3 sequences, about 15% of them seen only once. This specimen consisted of PBMCs from blood, obtained 11 to 12 days after vaccination. The receptors here all came from a man aged 50 to 60 who received an inactivated influenza vaccine. Each CDR3 is given with its conserved first and last residue. The D gene is left open where the match is weak. Only part of the rows carry a size: once, few, many, or a class if the clone is expanded.

clone_size j_call v_call d_call cdr3_nt cdr3_aa
many TRBJ2-5 TRBV5-1 TRBD1 TGCGCCAGCAGTTGGGGAACAGGGGTTGAGGAGACCCAGTACTTC CASSWGTGVEETQYF
few TRBJ2-7 TRBV7-2 TRBD2 TGTGCCAGCAGCTTAGAGGGGACTAGCGGGGGCTACGAGCAGTACTTC CASSLEGTSGGYEQYF
few TRBJ2-7 TRBV6-1 NA TGTGCCAGCACCTCAGGGATTTCCTACGAGCAGTACTTC CASTSGISYEQYF
NA TRBJ2-7 TRBV20-1 NA TGCAGTGCCAAGGACAGCTACGAGCAGTACTTC CSAKDSYEQYF
NA TRBJ2-6 TRBV10-3 TRBD1 TGTGCCATCAGTGCAGCTCAGGGGGCGCGTGGGGCCAACGTCCTGACTTTC CAISAAQGARGANVLTF
many TRBJ1-1 TRBV5-1 NA TGCGCCAGCAGCTTGGAGGGCAGCCAGAACACTGAAGCTTTCTTT CASSLEGSQNTEAFF
NA TRBJ2-2 TRBV14 NA TGTGCCAGCAGCCAAGAGTTTTCGTGGGGCGGGGAGCTGTTTTTT CASSQEFSWGGELFF
NA TRBJ2-6 TRBV7-2 TRBD2 TGTGCCAGCAGCTCACTAGCGGGTGGGTTCGGGGCCAACGTCCTGACTTTC CASSSLAGGFGANVLTF
few TRBJ2-7 TRBV28 NA TGTGCCAGCAGTGAGCGGACAGCCTCCTACGAGCAGTACTTC CASSERTASYEQYF
NA TRBJ2-7 TRBV6-1 NA TGTGCCAGTAAAGCGAGGAGCTCCTACGAGCAGTACTTC CASKARSSYEQYF
NA TRBJ1-1 TRBV20-1 NA TGCAGTGCTAGCCGGCCAGGGGTCTTGAACACTGAAGCTTTCTTT CSASRPGVLNTEAFF
NA TRBJ1-5 TRBV12-3/TRBV12-4 NA TGTGCCAGCAGTTTAGAGGTAAATCAGCCCCAGCATTTT CASSLEVNQPQHF
NA TRBJ1-5 TRBV12-3/TRBV12-4 NA TGTGCCAGCAGTTTGAGGTGGAACCAGCCCCAGCATTTT CASSLRWNQPQHF
few TRBJ1-5 TRBV4-1 NA TGCGCCAGCAGCCAAGAAGGAGGGGGAATCAATCAGCCCCAGCATTTT CASSQEGGGINQPQHF
NA TRBJ1-2 TRBV6-2/TRBV6-3 NA TGTGCCAGCAGTTCGCAGCGGGGTTACTATGGCTACACCTTC CASSSQRGYYGYTF
few TRBJ2-5 TRBV11-3 NA TGTGCCAGCAGCTCCTTCTCGACGGGGGAGACCCAGTACTTC CASSSFSTGETQYF